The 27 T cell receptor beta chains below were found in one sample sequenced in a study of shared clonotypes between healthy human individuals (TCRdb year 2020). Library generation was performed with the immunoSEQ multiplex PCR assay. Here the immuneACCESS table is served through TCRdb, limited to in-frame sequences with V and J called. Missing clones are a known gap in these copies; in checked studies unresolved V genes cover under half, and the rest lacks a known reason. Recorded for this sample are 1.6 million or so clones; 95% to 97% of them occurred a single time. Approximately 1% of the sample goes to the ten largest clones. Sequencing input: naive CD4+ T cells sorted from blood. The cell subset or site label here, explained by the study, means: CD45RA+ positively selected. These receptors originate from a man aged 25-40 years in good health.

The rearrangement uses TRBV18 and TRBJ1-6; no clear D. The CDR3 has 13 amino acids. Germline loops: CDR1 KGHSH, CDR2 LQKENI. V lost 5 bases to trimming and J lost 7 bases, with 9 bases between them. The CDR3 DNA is TGTGCCAGCTCAGAAACTGCAAATTCACCCCTCCACTTT. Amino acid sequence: CASSETANSPLHF.

CDR3 sequence reads: CASSLGYTNEQYF. The DNA of the CDR3 is TGTGCCAGCAGCTTAGGATACACAAACGAGCAGTACTTC. The gene calls are TRBV7-9 and TRBJ2-7; D is uncertain. This CDR3 has 13 amino acids. The germline V gene encodes CDR1 SEHNR and CDR2 FQNEAQ (reference sequence). The V end lost 1 base, the J end lost 5 bases, and 9 bases lay between the germline ends. Using reference TRBV7-9 and TRBJ2-7 for the parts outside the CDR3, the full variable domain is DTGVSQNPRHKITKRGQNVTFRCDPISEHNRLYWYRQTLGQGPEFLTYFQNEAQLEKSRLLSDRFSAERPKGSFSTLEIQRTEQGDSAMYLCASSLGYTNEQYFGPGTRLTVT.

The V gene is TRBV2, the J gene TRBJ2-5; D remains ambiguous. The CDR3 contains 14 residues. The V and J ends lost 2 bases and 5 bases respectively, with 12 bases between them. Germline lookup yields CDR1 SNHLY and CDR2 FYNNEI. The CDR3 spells CASSEQLTRETQYF. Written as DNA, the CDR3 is TGTGCCAGCAGTGAACAGCTTACCCGTGAGACCCAGTACTTC.

Written as DNA, the CDR3 is TGTGCCAGCTCACCGACGGGACAGCTGATCATGAACACTGAAGCTTTCTTT. It encodes CASSPTGQLIMNTEAFF. V and J are TRBV18 and TRBJ1-1, with TRBD1 matching over 7 bases. There are 17 residues in the CDR3. Germline V CDR1 and CDR2: KGHSH, LQKENI. V lost 3 bases to trimming and J lost 0 bases; unmatched junction nucleotides: 10.

The DNA of the CDR3 is TGCAGCGTTGAGGGCGGGGCGGGAGTCTACAATGAGCAGTTCTTC. Translation: CSVEGGAGVYNEQFF. V usage is TRBV29-1 and J usage is TRBJ2-1; 7 positions match TRBD2. The CDR3 length is 15 residues. Germline CDR1 SQVTM, CDR2 ANQGSEA. After removal of 3 bases from V and 3 bases from J, the junction contained 8 bases not matched to a gene.

CDR3 in amino acids: CASVKAQSSGNTIYF. DNA for the CDR3: TGTGCCAGCGTCAAGGCACAGAGCTCTGGAAACACCATATATTTT. The J gene is TRBJ1-3, the V gene TRBV2; D call uncertain. The CDR3 extends over 15 amino acids. Germline V lookup: CDR1 SNHLY, CDR2 FYNNEI. V lost 8 bases to trimming and J lost 0 bases, with 14 bases between them.

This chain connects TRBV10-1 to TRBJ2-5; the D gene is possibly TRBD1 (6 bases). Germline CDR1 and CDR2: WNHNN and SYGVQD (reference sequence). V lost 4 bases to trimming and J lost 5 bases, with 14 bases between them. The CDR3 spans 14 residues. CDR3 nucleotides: TGCGCCAGCAGTGGACACAGGGCCGGGGAGACCCAGTACTTC. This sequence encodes CASSGHRAGETQYF.

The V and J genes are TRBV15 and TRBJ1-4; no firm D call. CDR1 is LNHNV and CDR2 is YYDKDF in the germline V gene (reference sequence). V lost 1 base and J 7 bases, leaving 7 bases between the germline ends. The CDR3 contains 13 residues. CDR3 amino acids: CATSRVVIEKLFF. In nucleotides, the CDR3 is TGTGCCACCAGCAGAGTTGTTATTGAAAAACTGTTTTTT.

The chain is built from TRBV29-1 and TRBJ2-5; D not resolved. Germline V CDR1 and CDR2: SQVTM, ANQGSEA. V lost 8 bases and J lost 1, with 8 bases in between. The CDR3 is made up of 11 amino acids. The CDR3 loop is CSPTLQETQYF. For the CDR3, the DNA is TGCAGCCCCACCCTCCAAGAGACCCAGTACTTC.

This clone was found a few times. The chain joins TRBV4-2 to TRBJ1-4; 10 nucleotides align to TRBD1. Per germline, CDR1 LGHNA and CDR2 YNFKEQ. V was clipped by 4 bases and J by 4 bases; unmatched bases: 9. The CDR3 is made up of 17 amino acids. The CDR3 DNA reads TGTGCCAGCAGCCCCCAGGGGACAGGGGATGTTAATGAAAAACTGTTTTTT. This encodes CASSPQGTGDVNEKLFF.

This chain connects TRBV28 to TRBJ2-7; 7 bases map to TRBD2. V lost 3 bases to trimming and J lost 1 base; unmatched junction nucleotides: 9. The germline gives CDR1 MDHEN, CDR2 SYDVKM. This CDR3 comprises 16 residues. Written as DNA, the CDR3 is TGTGCCAGCAGTTTCTCCAGCGGGACTCGTTCCTACGAGCAGTACTTC. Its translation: CASSFSSGTRSYEQYF.

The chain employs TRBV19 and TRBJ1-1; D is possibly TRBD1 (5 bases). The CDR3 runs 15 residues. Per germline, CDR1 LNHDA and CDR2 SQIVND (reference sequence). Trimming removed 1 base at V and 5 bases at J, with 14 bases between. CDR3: CASSIAGFGWTEAFF. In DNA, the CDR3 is TGTGCCAGTAGTATAGCAGGGTTCGGATGGACTGAAGCTTTCTTT.

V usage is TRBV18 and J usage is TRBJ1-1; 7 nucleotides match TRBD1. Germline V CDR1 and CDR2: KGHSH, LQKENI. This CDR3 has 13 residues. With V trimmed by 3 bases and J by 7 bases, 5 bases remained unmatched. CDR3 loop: CASSPDRVGEAFF. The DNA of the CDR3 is TGTGCCAGCTCACCTGACAGGGTCGGTGAAGCTTTCTTT. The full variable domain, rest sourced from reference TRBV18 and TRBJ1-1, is NAGVMQNPRHLVRRRGQEARLRCSPMKGHSHVYWYRQLPEEGLKFMVYLQKENIIDESGMPKERFSAEFPKEGPSILRIQQVVRGDSAAYFCASSPDRVGEAFFGQGTRLTVV.

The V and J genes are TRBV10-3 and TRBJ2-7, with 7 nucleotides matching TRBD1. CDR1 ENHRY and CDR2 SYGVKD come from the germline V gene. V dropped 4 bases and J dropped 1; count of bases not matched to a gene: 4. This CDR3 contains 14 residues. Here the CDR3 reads CAISVDRESYEQYF. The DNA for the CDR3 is TGTGCCATCAGTGTCGACAGGGAGTCCTACGAGCAGTACTTC.

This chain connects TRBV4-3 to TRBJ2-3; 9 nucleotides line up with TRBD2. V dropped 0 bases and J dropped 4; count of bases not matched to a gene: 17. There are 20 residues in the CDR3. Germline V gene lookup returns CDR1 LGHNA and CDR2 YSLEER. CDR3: CASSQDTPGLAPRGPDTQYF. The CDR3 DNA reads TGCGCCAGCAGCCAAGATACCCCGGGACTAGCACCCCGGGGCCCAGATACGCAGTATTTT.

DNA for the CDR3: TGTGCCAGCAGCTCCTACAGGGGGCGGTACGAGCAGTACTTC. As protein: CASSSYRGRYEQYF. This rearrangement joins TRBV11-2 to TRBJ2-7; the match to TRBD1 covers 9 bases. After removal of 4 bases from V and 4 bases from J, the junction contained 5 bases not matched to a gene. CDR1 is SGHAT and CDR2 is FQNNGV in the germline V gene. CDR3 length: 14 amino acids. Full variable domain (remainder filled in from reference TRBV11-2 and TRBJ2-7): EAGVAQSPRYKIIEKRQSVAFWCNPISGHATLYWYQQILGQGPKLLIQFQNNGVVDDSQLPKDRFSAERLKGVDSTLKIQPAKLEDSAVYLCASSSYRGRYEQYFGPGTRLTVT.

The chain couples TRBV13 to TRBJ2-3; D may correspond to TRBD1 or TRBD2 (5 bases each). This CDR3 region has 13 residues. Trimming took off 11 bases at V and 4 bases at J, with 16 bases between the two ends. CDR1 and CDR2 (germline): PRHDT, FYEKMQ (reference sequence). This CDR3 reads CAGHYKGADTQYF. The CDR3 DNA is TGTGCCGGACACTATAAGGGAGCAGATACGCAGTATTTT. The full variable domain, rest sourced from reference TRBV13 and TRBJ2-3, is AAGVIQSPRHLIKEKRETATLKCYPIPRHDTVYWYQQGPGQDPQFLISFYEKMQSDKGSIPDRFSAQQFSDYHSELNMSSLELGDSALYFCAGHYKGADTQYFGPGTRLTVL.

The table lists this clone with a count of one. The CDR3 protein is CASSPRGRESGNTIYF. CDR3 sequence (DNA): TGCGCCAGCAGCCCCAGGGGGCGAGAGTCTGGAAACACCATATATTTT. The J gene is TRBJ1-3, the V gene TRBV5-1; 8 bases are a match to TRBD1. The germline gives CDR1 SGHRS, CDR2 YFSETQ. The length of the CDR3 is 16 residues. Trimming took 4 bases from V and 1 from J; bases not matched to a gene: 7.

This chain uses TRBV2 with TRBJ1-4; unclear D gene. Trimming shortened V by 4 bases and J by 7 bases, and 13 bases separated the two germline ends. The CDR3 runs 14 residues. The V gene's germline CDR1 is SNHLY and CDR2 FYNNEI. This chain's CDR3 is CASSAYLPPEKLFF. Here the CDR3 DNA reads TGTGCCAGCAGTGCATACCTCCCGCCTGAAAAACTGTTTTTT.

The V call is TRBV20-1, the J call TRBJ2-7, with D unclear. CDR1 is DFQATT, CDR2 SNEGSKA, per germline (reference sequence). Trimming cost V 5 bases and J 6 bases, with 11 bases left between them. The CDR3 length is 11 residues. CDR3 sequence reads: CSAAPMVEQYF. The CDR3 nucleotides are TGCAGTGCTGCCCCAATGGTCGAGCAGTACTTC.

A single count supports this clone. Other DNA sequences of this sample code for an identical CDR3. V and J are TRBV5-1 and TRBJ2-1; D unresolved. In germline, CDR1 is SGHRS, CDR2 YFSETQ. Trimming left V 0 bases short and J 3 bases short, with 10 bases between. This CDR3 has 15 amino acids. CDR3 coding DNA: TGCGCCAGCAGCTTGGGCGGAGCGAACTACAATGAGCAGTTCTTC. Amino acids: CASSLGGANYNEQFF.

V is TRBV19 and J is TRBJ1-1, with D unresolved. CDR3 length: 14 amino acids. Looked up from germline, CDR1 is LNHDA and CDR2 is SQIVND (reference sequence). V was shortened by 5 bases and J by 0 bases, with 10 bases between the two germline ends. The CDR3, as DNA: TGTGCCAGTAGTCCCGGGGTTATGAACACTGAAGCTTTCTTT. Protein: CASSPGVMNTEAFF.

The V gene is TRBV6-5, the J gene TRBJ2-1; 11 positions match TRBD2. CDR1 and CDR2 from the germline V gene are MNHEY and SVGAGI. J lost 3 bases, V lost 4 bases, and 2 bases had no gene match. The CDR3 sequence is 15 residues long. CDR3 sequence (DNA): TGTGCCAGCAGTTTAGGGACTAGCGGCTACAATGAGCAGTTCTTC. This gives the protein CASSLGTSGYNEQFF.

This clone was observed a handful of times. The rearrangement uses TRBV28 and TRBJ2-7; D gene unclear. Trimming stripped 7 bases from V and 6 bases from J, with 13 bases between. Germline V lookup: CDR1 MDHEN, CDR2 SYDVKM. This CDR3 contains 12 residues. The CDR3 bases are TGTGCCAGCAACACACAAGGATTCGAGCAGTACTTC. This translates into CASNTQGFEQYF.

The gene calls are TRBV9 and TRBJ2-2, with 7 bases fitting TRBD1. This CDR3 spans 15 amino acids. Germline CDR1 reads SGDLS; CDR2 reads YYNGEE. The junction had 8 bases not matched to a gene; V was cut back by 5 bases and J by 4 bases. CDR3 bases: TGTGCCAGCAGTGCAACAGGGGTGTTCACCGGGGAGCTGTTTTTT. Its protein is CASSATGVFTGELFF.

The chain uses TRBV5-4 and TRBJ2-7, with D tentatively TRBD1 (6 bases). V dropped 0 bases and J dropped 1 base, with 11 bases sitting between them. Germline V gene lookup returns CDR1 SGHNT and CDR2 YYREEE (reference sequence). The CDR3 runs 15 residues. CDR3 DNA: TGTGCCAGCAGCTTGGCAGGGACAACTTCCTACGAGCAGTACTTC. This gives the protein CASSLAGTTSYEQYF. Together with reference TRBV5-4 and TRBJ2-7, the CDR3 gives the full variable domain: ETGVTQSPTHLIKTRGQQVTLRCSSQSGHNTVSWYQQALGQGPQFIFQYYREEENGRGNFPPRFSGLQFPNYSSELNVNALELDDSALYLCASSLAGTTSYEQYFGPGTRLTVT.

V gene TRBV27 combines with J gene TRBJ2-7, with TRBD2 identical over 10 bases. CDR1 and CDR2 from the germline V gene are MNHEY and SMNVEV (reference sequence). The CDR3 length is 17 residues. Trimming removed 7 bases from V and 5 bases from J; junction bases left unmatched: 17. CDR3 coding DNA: TGTGCCAGCACCCCAGCGGCTATAGCGGGAGGATTCAACGAGCAGTACTTC. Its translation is CASTPAAIAGGFNEQYF.